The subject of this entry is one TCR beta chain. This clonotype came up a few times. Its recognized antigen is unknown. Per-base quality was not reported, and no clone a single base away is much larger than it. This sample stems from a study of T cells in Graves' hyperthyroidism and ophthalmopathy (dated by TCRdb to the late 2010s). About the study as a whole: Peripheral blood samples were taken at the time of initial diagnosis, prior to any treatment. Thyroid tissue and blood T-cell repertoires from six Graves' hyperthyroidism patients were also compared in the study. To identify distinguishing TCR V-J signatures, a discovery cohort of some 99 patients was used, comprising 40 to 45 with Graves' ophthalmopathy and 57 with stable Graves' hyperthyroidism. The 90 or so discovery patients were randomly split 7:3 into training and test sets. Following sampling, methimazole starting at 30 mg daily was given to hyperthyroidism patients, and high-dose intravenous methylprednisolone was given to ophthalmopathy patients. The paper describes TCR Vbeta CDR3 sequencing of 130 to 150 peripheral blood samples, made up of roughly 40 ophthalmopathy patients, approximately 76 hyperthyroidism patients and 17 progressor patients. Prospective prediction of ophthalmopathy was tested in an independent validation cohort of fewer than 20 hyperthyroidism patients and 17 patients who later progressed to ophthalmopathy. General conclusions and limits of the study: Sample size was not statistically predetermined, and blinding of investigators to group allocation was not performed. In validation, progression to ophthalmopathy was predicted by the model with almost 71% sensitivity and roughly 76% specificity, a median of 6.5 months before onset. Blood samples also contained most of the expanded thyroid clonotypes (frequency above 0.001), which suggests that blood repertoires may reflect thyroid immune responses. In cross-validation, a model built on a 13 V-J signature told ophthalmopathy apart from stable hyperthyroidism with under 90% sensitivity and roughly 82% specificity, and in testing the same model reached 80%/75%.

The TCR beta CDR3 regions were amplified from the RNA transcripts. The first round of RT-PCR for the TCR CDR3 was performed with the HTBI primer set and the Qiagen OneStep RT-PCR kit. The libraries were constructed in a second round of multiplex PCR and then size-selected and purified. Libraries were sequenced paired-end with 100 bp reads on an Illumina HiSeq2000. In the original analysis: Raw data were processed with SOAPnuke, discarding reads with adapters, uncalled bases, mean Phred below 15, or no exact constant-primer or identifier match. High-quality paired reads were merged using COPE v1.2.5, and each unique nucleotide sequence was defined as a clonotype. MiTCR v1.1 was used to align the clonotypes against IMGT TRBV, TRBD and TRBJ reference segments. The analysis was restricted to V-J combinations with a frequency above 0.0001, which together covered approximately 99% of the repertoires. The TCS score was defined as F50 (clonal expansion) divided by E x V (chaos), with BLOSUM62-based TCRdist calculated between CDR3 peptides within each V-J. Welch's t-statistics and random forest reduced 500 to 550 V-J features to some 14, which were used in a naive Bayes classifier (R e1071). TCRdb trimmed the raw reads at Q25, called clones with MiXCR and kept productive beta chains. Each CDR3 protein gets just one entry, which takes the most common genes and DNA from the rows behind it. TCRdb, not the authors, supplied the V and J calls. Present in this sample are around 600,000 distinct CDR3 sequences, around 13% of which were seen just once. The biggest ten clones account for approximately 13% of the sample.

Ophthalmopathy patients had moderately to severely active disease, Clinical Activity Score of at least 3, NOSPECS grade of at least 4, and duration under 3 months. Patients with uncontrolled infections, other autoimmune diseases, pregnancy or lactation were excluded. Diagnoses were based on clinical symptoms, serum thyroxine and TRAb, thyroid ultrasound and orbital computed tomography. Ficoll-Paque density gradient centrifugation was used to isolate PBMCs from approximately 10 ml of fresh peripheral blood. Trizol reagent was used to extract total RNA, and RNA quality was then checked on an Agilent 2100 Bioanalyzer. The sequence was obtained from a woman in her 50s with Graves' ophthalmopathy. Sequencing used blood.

The DNA reads as follows: TGTGCCAGCAGCTTTCCCCGCGCCTCTCTCCCAACTACAGGGGAGGTAACTACCAATGAGCAGTTCTTC. Translated, this is CASSFPRASLPTTGEVTTNEQFF. The chain uses TRBV7-8 and TRBJ2-1, with TRBD1 as a weak D call on 7 bases. The germline V gene supplies CDR1 SGHVS and CDR2 FQNEAQ. V sheds 3 bases and J sheds 6 bases, leaving 39 bases between their ends. From its cysteine to its phenylalanine, the CDR3 spans 23 amino acids. Just CDR3 DNA is preserved here, 69 bases in frame from base 1. The full variable domain, with segments outside the CDR3 supplied by the reference TRBV7-8 and TRBJ2-1 proteins, appears as GAGVSQSPRYKVAKRGQDVALRCDPISGHVSLFWYQQALGQGPEFLTYFQNEAQLDKSGLPSDRFFAERPEGSVSTLKIQRTQQEDSAVYLCASSFPRASLPTTGEVTTNEQFFGPGTRLTVL.